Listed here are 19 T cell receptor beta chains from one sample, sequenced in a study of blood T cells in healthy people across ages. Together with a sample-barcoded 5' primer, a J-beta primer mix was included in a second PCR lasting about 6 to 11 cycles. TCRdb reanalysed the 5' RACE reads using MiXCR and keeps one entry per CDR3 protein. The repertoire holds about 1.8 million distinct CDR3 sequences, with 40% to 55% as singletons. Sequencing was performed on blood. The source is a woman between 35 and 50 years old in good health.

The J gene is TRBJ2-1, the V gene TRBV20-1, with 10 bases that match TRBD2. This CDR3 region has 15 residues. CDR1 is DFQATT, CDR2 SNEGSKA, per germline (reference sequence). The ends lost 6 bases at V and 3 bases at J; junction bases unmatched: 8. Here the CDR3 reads CSATRTSGDYNEQFF. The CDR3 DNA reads TGCAGTGCAACAAGGACTAGCGGAGACTACAATGAGCAGTTCTTC.

This CDR3 reads CASSQGGGASYNEQFF. CDR3 sequence (DNA): TGCGCCAGCAGCCAGGGAGGGGGGGCCTCCTACAATGAGCAGTTCTTC. The chain combines TRBV4-3 with TRBJ2-1; a weak D match, TRBD2 (7 bases). The CDR3 sequence is 16 residues long. V was clipped by 3 bases and J by 0 bases, with 12 bases between them. The germline V gene encodes CDR1 LGHNA and CDR2 YSLEER.

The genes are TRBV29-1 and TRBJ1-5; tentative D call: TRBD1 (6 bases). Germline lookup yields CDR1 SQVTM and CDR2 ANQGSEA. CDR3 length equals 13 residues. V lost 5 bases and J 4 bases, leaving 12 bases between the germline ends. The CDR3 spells CSVSDSLNQPQHF. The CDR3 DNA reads TGCAGCGTTTCGGACAGTCTGAATCAGCCCCAGCATTTT.

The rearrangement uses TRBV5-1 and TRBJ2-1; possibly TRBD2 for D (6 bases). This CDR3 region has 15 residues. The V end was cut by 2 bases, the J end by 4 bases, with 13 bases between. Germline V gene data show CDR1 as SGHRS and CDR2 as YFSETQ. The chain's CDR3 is CASSFDGSGYNEQFF. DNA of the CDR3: TGCGCCAGCAGCTTTGATGGTAGCGGATACAATGAGCAGTTCTTC.

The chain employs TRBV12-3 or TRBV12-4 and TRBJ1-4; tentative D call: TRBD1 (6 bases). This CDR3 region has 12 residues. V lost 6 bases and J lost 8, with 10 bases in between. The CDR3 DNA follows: TGTGCCAGCAGCCTCGGACAGGAAAAACTGTTTTTT. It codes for CASSLGQEKLFF.

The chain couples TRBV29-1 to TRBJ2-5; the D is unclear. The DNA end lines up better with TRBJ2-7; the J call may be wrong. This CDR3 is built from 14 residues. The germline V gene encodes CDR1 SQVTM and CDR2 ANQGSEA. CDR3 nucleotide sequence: TGCAGCGTTGAAGAGAAGACTTCCTCCTACGAGCAGTACTTC. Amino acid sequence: CSVEEKTSSYEQYF.

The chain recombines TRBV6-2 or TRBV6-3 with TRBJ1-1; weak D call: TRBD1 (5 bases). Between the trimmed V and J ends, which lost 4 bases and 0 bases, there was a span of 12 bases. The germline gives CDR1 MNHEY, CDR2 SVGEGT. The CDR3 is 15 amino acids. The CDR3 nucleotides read TGTGCCAGCAGTTTCAGGGCTCTCGTGAACACTGAAGCTTTCTTT. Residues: CASSFRALVNTEAFF.

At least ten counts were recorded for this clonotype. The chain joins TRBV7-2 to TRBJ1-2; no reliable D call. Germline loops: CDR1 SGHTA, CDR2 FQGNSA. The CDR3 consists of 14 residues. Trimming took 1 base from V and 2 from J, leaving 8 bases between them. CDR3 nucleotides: TGTGCCAGCAGCTTAGATACAGCCAACTATGGCTACACCTTC. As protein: CASSLDTANYGYTF. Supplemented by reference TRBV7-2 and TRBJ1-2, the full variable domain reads GAGVSQSPSNKVTEKGKDVELRCDPISGHTALYWYRQSLGQGLEFLIYFQGNSAPDKSGLPSDRFSAERTGGSVSTLTIQRTQQEDSAVYLCASSLDTANYGYTFGSGTRLTVV.

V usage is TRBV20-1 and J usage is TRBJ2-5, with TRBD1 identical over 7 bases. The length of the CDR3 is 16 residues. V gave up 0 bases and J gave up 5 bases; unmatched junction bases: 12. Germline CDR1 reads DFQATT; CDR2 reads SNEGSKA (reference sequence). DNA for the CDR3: TGCAGTGCTAGAGATCTCGGGCAGGGGGTGTCGGAGACCCAGTACTTC. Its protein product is CSARDLGQGVSETQYF.

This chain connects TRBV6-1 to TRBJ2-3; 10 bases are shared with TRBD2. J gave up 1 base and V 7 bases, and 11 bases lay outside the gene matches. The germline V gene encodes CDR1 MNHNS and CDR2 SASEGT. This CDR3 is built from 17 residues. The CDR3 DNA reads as TGTGCCAGCAAAACGAGCGGGGGGGCCTTTCGCACAGATACGCAGTATTTT. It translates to CASKTSGGAFRTDTQYF.

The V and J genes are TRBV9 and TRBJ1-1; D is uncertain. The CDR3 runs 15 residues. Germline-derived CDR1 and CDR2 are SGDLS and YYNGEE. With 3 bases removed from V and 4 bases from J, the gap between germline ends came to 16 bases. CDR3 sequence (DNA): TGTGCCAGCAGCGGACGAACACTGGCGGGCACTGAAGCTTTCTTT. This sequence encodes CASSGRTLAGTEAFF.

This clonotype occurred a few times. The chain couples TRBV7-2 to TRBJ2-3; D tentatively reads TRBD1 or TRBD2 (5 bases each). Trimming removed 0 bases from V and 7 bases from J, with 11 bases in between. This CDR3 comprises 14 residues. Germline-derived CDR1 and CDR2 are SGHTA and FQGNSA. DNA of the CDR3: TGTGCCAGCAGCTTAGCGGGGGAGTTCAATACGCAGTATTTT. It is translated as CASSLAGEFNTQYF.

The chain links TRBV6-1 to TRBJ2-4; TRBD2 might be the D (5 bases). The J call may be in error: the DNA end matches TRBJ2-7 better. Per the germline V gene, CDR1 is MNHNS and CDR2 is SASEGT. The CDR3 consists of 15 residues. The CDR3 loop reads CASSDREGRPYEQYF. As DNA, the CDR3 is TGTGCCAGCAGTGACAGAGAGGGTCGTCCGTACGAGCAGTACTTC.

The CDR3 DNA sequence: TGCGCCAGCAGCTTGGGAGGGGACGAACCCCAGCATTTT. Protein product: CASSLGGDEPQHF. V usage is TRBV5-1 and J usage is TRBJ1-5; possibly TRBD1 for D (5 bases). Germline values: CDR1 SGHRS, CDR2 YFSETQ. CDR3 length: 13 amino acids. With 0 bases removed from V and 10 bases from J, the gap between germline ends came to 11 bases. Filled out from reference TRBV5-1 and TRBJ1-5, the complete variable domain reads KAGVTQTPRYLIKTRGQQVTLSCSPISGHRSVSWYQQTPGQGLQFLFEYFSETQRNKGNFPGRFSGRQFSNSRSEMNVSTLELGDSALYLCASSLGGDEPQHFGDGTRLSIL.

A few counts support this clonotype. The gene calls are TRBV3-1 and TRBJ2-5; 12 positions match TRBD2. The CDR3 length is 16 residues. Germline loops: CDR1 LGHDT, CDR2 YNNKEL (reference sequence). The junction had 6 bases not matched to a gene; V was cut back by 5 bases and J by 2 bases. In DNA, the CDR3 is TGTGCCAGCAGCTCTGGACTAGCGGGGTTACAAGAGACCCAGTACTTC. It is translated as CASSSGLAGLQETQYF.

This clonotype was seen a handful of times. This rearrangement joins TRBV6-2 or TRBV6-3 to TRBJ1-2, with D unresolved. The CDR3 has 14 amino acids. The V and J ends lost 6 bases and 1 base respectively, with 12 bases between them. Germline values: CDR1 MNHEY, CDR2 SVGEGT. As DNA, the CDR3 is TGTGCCAGCAGGAACCGGGATGTTAACTATGGCTACACCTTC. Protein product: CASRNRDVNYGYTF.

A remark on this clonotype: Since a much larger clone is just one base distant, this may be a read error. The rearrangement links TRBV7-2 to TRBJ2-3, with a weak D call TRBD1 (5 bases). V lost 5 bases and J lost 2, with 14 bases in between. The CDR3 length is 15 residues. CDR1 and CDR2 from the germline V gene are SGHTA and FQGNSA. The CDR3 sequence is CASSAQEPPTDTQYF. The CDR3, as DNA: TGTGCCAGCAGCGCACAGGAACCCCCCACAGATACGCAGTATTTT.

The CDR3 sequence: CSAEIGQETQYF. The CDR3 DNA reads TGCAGTGCCGAGATAGGCCAAGAGACCCAGTACTTC. The chain has TRBV20-1 and TRBJ2-5; D gene uncertain. Trimming cost V 6 bases and J 1 base, with 9 bases left between them. The CDR3 has 12 residues. Germline CDR1 is DFQATT and CDR2 is SNEGSKA (reference sequence).

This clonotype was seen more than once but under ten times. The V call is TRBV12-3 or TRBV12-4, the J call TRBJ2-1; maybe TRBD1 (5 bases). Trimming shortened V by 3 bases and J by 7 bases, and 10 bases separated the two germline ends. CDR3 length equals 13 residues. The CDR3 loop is CASSFRVRNEQFF. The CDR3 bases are TGTGCCAGCAGTTTCAGGGTTAGGAATGAGCAGTTCTTC.